Given below is one T cell receptor beta chain in context. Its antigen is undetermined. This record belongs to a study of T cell repertoires in cytomegalovirus infection. Study observations and caveats: CMV-specific HLA-C-restricted TCR beta clonotypes dominated the ex vivo response.

TCRdb fed the reads into MiXCR, producing one record per CDR3 protein. The sample has about 350,000 distinct CDR3 sequences; roughly 36% are singletons. This clonotype was obtained from a human donor in good health (CMV status not recorded). Some clones in this sample may be carry-over from other donors' samples. The material was cultured PBMCs, obtained from culture after CMV antigen stimulation.

CDR3 sequence reads: CASRARVVDIQYF. DNA for the CDR3: TGTGCCAGCAGGGCCAGGGTGGTAGACATTCAGTACTTC. The chain couples TRBV12-3 or TRBV12-4 to TRBJ2-4; D is possibly TRBD1 (5 bases). The CDR3 spans 13 residues. The ends were cut back, 6 bases at V and 8 bases at J, with 14 bases in the middle.